One and the same sample provided the 5 T cell receptor beta chains below, sequenced in a study of blood T cell repertoires in COVID-19. Generated by immunoSEQ multiplex PCR, the TCRdb table keeps only in-frame clones and is missing some. This sample has 100,000 or so clones, with 80% to 95% found just once. The sequenced material came from peripheral blood. These receptors were obtained from a man between 65 and 85 years old with acute or convalescent COVID-19.

This sequence joins TRBV5-1 and TRBJ2-3; 13 nucleotides agree with TRBD2. Unmatched junction bases numbered 11, after V lost 4 bases and J lost 0 bases. The CDR3 is 19 residues long. Germline CDR1 SGHRS, CDR2 YFSETQ. This CDR3 reads CASSQGTSGMALSTDTQYF. DNA of the CDR3: TGCGCCAGCAGCCAAGGGACTAGCGGGATGGCATTAAGCACAGATACGCAGTATTTT.

The chain uses TRBV2 and TRBJ1-2, with 9 bases aligning to TRBD1. This CDR3 is 16 amino acids long. The ends lost 11 bases at V and 9 bases at J; junction bases unmatched: 22. CDR1 SNHLY and CDR2 FYNNEI come from the germline V gene. The CDR3 spells CAAGEWGQGISVRYTF. As DNA, the CDR3 is TGTGCCGCAGGGGAGTGGGGACAGGGCATATCGGTGCGCTACACCTTC.

This clone was seen a single time. The chain links TRBV18 to TRBJ1-3; the D is unclear. CDR1 and CDR2 (germline): KGHSH, LQKENI. The CDR3 has 14 amino acids. Trimming took off 6 bases at V and 4 bases at J, with 13 bases between the two ends. CDR3 DNA: TGTGCCAGCTCCAGCTCTGAGGGAGGAAACACCATATATTTT. It is translated as CASSSSEGGNTIYF.

In nucleotides, the CDR3 is TGTGCCAGCAGCCTACTACAGGAGCTGAACACTGAAGCTTTCTTT. Residues: CASSLLQELNTEAFF. This chain links TRBV6-6 with TRBJ1-1, with D possibly matching TRBD1 (5 bases). This CDR3 spans 15 amino acids. The V gene lost 6 bases and the J gene lost 0 bases, with 14 bases spanning the gap. Germline CDR1 and CDR2: MNHNY and SVGAGI (reference sequence).

This chain joins TRBV7-9 and TRBJ1-2; D remains ambiguous. The germline V gene encodes CDR1 SEHNR and CDR2 FQNEAQ (reference sequence). CDR3 length equals 13 residues. V gave up 3 bases and J gave up 5 bases, with 10 bases separating them. For the CDR3, the DNA is TGTGCCAGCAGCTTCAGGACGGGGTATGGCTACACCTTC. This translates into CASSFRTGYGYTF.